The present T cell receptor (beta chain) was sequenced within a study of beta chain features in type 1 diabetes. Overall study findings and caveats: Here, the possible influence of HLA type (on TCRB rearrangement) remained unresolved. TCRB CDR3s were moderately but significantly shorter in Type 1 diabetes patients in all four CD4+ subsets.

TCRB transcripts that were expressed got sequenced, as all of the isolated RNA had been reverse transcribed. Assay: immunoSEQ multiplex PCR; the TCRdb copy retains only in-frame clones and omits some. This table holds 350,000 to 450,000 clones, about 14% found once. This clone has more than one count but fewer than ten. Its antigen is not known. Only one heparinised blood draw was taken per donor, and its volume averaged roughly 0.12 L. Sorted populations were all over 95% pure. The receptor's source is a man younger than 40 in good health. Sequencing was done on a sample of naive CD4+ T cells from blood.

The CDR3 bases are TGTGCCAGCAGCTTAGGCGGTAACACAGATACGCAGTATTTT. It codes for CASSLGGNTDTQYF. V gene TRBV7-9 combines with J gene TRBJ2-3; D call uncertain. Germline V gene data show CDR1 as SEHNR and CDR2 as FQNEAQ (reference sequence). V was shortened by 1 base and J by 2 bases, with 7 bases between the two germline ends. The CDR3 contains 14 residues.